Below are 28 T cell receptor beta chains sequenced from a single sample in a study of CD8+CD57+ T cells in acquired aplastic anemia (dated by TCRdb to the late 2010s). The patients picked for sequencing were ones in whom flow cytometry had shown an expansion of CD8+CD57+ cells. Sequenced on an Illumina HiSeq 2000. TCR beta VDJ combination and CDR3 sequence profiling used genomic DNA as the template. The public sequencing data were trimmed at Q25 with fastp and processed into clonotypes with MiXCR by TCRdb, which kept only in-frame beta chains. CDR3 protein sequences are deduplicated, and each keeps its most common genes and DNA. Across this sample there are approximately 170,000 distinct CDR3 sequences, with about 45% seen only once. 2.5% to 4% of the sample is taken by the ten largest. The sequencing sample was made of sorted CD4+, CD8+, or CD8+CD57+ T cells (not recorded which) from PBMCs. The source is a human donor with aplastic anemia.

This clonotype was detected many times. This chain links TRBV7-2 with TRBJ2-3; D is perhaps TRBD1 (6 bases). Germline V lookup: CDR1 SGHTA, CDR2 FQGNSA. The CDR3 extends over 14 amino acids. Trimming pared 6 bases from V and 1 base from J, leaving 11 bases between. The CDR3 loop reads CASRDRKGTDTQYF. The CDR3 DNA is TGTGCCAGCAGGGACAGAAAGGGCACAGATACGCAGTATTTT.

Many counts were recorded for this clonotype. This chain joins TRBV5-1 and TRBJ2-7; D possibly matches TRBD1 or TRBD2 (5 bases each). The CDR3 spans 13 residues. From germline, CDR1 is SGHRS and CDR2 YFSETQ. V was cut by 2 bases and J by 6 bases, with 12 bases left in between. As DNA, the CDR3 is TGCGCCAGCAGCTTTGGGGGAATCAGCGAGCAGTACTTC. It is translated as CASSFGGISEQYF. The full variable domain, rest sourced from reference TRBV5-1 and TRBJ2-7, is KAGVTQTPRYLIKTRGQQVTLSCSPISGHRSVSWYQQTPGQGLQFLFEYFSETQRNKGNFPGRFSGRQFSNSRSEMNVSTLELGDSALYLCASSFGGISEQYFGPGTRLTVT.

This clonotype was observed a handful of times. This chain uses TRBV3-1 with TRBJ1-2; a weak D match, TRBD1 (5 bases). Germline-derived CDR1 and CDR2 are LGHDT and YNNKEL (reference sequence). This CDR3 is built from 16 residues. The ends were cut back, 5 bases at V and 3 bases at J, with 19 bases in the middle. This CDR3 is CASSYEFRVGHYGYTF. CDR3 in DNA: TGTGCCAGCAGCTACGAATTCAGGGTGGGGCACTATGGCTACACCTTC.

This chain connects TRBV7-8 to TRBJ2-5; no reliable D call. The ends were cut back, 6 bases at V and 4 bases at J, with 21 bases in the middle. Germline V lookup: CDR1 SGHVS, CDR2 FQNEAQ. This CDR3 has 16 residues. The DNA for the CDR3 is TGTGCCAGCAGAAGCAAGGGTCGATCACCGGGAGAGACCCAGTACTTC. This translates into CASRSKGRSPGETQYF.

This rearrangement joins TRBV25-1 to TRBJ2-1; 11 nucleotides agree with TRBD2. This CDR3 contains 19 residues. The trim removed 5 bases at V and 5 bases at J, leaving 17 bases unmatched. Germline loops: CDR1 MGHDK, CDR2 SYGVNS. The CDR3 DNA follows: TGTGCCAGCAGTTTCCTACTAGCGGGAGAAAGTCGGGTGAACAATGAGCAGTTCTTC. This encodes CASSFLLAGESRVNNEQFF.

The chain combines TRBV5-4 with TRBJ2-1; 9 nucleotides agree with TRBD1. Trimming removed 0 bases from V and 9 bases from J; junction bases left unmatched: 7. CDR1 and CDR2 from the germline V gene are SGHNT and YYREEE (reference sequence). The CDR3 loop spans 15 amino acids. The chain's CDR3 is CASSLGQGGLSEQFF. In nucleotides, the CDR3 is TGTGCCAGCAGCTTGGGACAGGGGGGTTTGAGTGAGCAGTTCTTC.

The V and J genes are TRBV20-1 and TRBJ2-1, with D tentatively TRBD1 or TRBD2 (7 bases each). This CDR3 is 20 amino acids long. Germline CDR1 DFQATT, CDR2 SNEGSKA (reference sequence). V lost 1 base and J 7 bases, leaving 32 bases between the germline ends. The CDR3 loop reads CSARASPGRGRATIVNEQFF. CDR3 bases: TGCAGTGCTAGAGCCTCCCCCGGCAGGGGGAGGGCCACAATAGTGAATGAGCAGTTCTTC.

This clonotype was seen at least ten times. The chain has TRBV7-2 and TRBJ2-3; D is possibly TRBD2 (5 bases). Germline CDR1 is SGHTA and CDR2 is FQGNSA. V was shortened by 5 bases and J by 2 bases, with 8 bases between the two germline ends. The CDR3 consists of 13 residues. The CDR3 is CASSPSFTDTQYF. CDR3 nucleotide sequence: TGTGCCAGCAGCCCTAGCTTCACAGATACGCAGTATTTT.

Ten or more counts support this clonotype. This chain joins TRBV20-1 and TRBJ2-7, with no clear D. Germline V lookup: CDR1 DFQATT, CDR2 SNEGSKA (reference sequence). Trimming took off 4 bases at V and 0 bases at J, with 16 bases between the two ends. This CDR3 contains 15 residues. CDR3 amino acids: CSAILGRWSSYEQYV. The CDR3, as DNA: TGCAGTGCTATTCTCGGTCGGTGGAGCTCCTACGAGCAGTACGTC.

In this sample, this clonotype turned up many times. V usage is TRBV20-1 and J usage is TRBJ1-2; D is ambiguous. Germline V gives CDR1 DFQATT, CDR2 SNEGSKA (reference sequence). This CDR3 has 12 residues. With 6 bases removed from V and 3 bases from J, the gap between germline ends came to 11 bases. The CDR3 reads CSATPNHYGYTF. The CDR3 DNA follows: TGCAGTGCAACCCCCAACCACTATGGCTACACCTTC.

The chain carries TRBV19 and TRBJ2-7; possibly TRBD2 for D (5 bases). CDR3 length equals 13 residues. Germline CDR1 reads LNHDA; CDR2 reads SQIVND (reference sequence). V dropped 6 bases and J dropped 2 bases, with 11 bases sitting between them. CDR3 residues: CASREAATYEQYF. The CDR3 DNA is TGTGCCAGTAGGGAGGCAGCGACCTACGAGCAGTACTTC.

V is TRBV29-1 and J is TRBJ2-6; 8 nucleotides line up with TRBD1. The CDR3 runs to 16 residues. Germline assignment: CDR1 SQVTM and CDR2 ANQGSEA. Trimming removed 6 bases from V and 1 base from J; junction bases left unmatched: 8. CDR3 loop: CSVRQGANSGANVLTF. The CDR3 DNA follows: TGCAGCGTGCGCCAGGGGGCGAATTCTGGGGCCAACGTCCTGACTTTC.

Turning to this clonotype: This may be a read error: a much more frequent sequence differs by one nucleotide. For the CDR3, the DNA is TGTGCCAGCAGTTACTCGGTCAGCCCACAAGCTTTCTTT. It encodes CASSYSVSPQAFF. V usage is TRBV6-5 and J usage is TRBJ1-1; the D is unclear. From germline, CDR1 is MNHEY and CDR2 SVGAGI. V lost 0 bases, J lost 9 bases, and 11 bases lay in between. There are 13 residues in the CDR3.

This clonotype was seen many times. This rearrangement joins TRBV28 to TRBJ2-7; the D is unclear. V was cut by 7 bases and J by 3 bases, with 10 bases left in between. This CDR3 comprises 12 residues. Germline V gene lookup returns CDR1 MDHEN and CDR2 SYDVKM. CDR3 sequence: CASKDINYEQYF. CDR3 in DNA: TGTGCCAGCAAAGACATCAACTACGAGCAGTACTTC.

The V gene is TRBV7-2, the J gene TRBJ2-3; no clear D gene. V lost 10 bases to trimming and J lost 0 bases, with 14 bases between them. This CDR3 comprises 14 residues. Germline CDR1 SGHTA, CDR2 FQGNSA. The CDR3 bases are TGTGCCACCCGAAGAGGCAGCAGCACAGATACGCAGTATTTT. This encodes CATRRGSSTDTQYF.

The CDR3 DNA follows: TGTGCCAGCAGCCGGGACTCCCACGTCTATGGCTACACCTTC. Its translation is CASSRDSHVYGYTF. The chain has TRBV25-1 and TRBJ1-2; TRBD1 might be the D (5 bases). The CDR3 spans 14 residues. Trimming took 6 bases from V and 4 from J, leaving 15 bases between them. Germline V gives CDR1 MGHDK, CDR2 SYGVNS.

Details on this clonotype: Germline and junction disagree at one end, which may indicate a read error. The V and J genes are TRBV11-1 and TRBJ2-1; 14 bases agree with TRBD2. The CDR3 has 15 residues. Germline CDR1 reads SGHAT; CDR2 reads FQDESV (reference sequence). In DNA form, the CDR3 reads TGTGCCAGCAGCATGGGAGGGACTAGCGGGAGTAGGCAGTGCTTC. It codes for CASSMGGTSGSRQCF.

This clonotype was recorded at least ten times. The chain joins TRBV9 to TRBJ1-2; tentative D call: TRBD1 (5 bases). Germline assignment: CDR1 SGDLS and CDR2 YYNGEE. There are 15 residues in the CDR3. V shed 3 bases and J shed 7 bases, with 19 bases lying between them. The CDR3 here is CASSEDEGQYSGYTF. DNA for the CDR3: TGTGCCAGCAGCGAGGATGAGGGGCAATACTCTGGCTACACCTTC. Filled out from reference TRBV9 and TRBJ1-2, the complete variable domain reads DSGVTQTPKHLITATGQRVTLRCSPRSGDLSVYWYQQSLDQGLQFLIQYYNGEERAKGNILERFSAQQFPDLHSELNLSSLELGDSALYFCASSEDEGQYSGYTFGSGTRLTVV.

V is TRBV9 and J is TRBJ1-1; 8 positions agree with TRBD1. The CDR3 sequence is 13 residues long. With V trimmed by 4 bases and J by 5 bases, 4 bases remained unmatched. Per the germline V gene, CDR1 is SGDLS and CDR2 is YYNGEE. CDR3: CASSPGTGTEAFF. The CDR3 nucleotides read TGTGCCAGCAGCCCCGGGACAGGTACTGAAGCTTTCTTT.

The V and J genes are TRBV2 and TRBJ2-7; 8 bases agree with TRBD2. Germline CDR1 is SNHLY and CDR2 is FYNNEI. This CDR3 is 15 amino acids long. V trimming: 1 base; J trimming: 4 bases; junction bases outside the gene matches: 6. DNA of the CDR3: TGTGCCAGCAGTGAAGAATGGACTAGCAGGTACGAGCAGTACTTC. Protein product: CASSEEWTSRYEQYF.

This clonotype was observed a handful of times. The V and J genes are TRBV10-3 and TRBJ1-1, with 9 bases that match TRBD1. Trimming at V came to 6 bases and at J to 1 base, leaving 3 bases not matched to a gene. The CDR3 covers 14 residues. Germline V CDR1 and CDR2: ENHRY, SYGVKD. The DNA for the CDR3 is TGTGCCATCAGGAGGACAGGGGCGAACACTGAAGCTTTCTTT. Its translation: CAIRRTGANTEAFF.

The chain couples TRBV18 to TRBJ1-2, with no clear D. Germline V gene lookup returns CDR1 KGHSH and CDR2 LQKENI. CDR3 size: 14 residues. V was cut by 3 bases and J by 5 bases, with 13 bases left in between. The DNA of the CDR3 is TGTGCCAGCTCACCCGATGGAGGAGGGTATGGCTACACCTTC. Its translation is CASSPDGGGYGYTF.

This clonotype was recorded at least ten times. The CDR3 loop reads CASSLQQGAGEKLFF. The CDR3 DNA sequence: TGTGCCAGCAGCCTTCAACAGGGGGCGGGTGAAAAACTGTTTTTT. This rearrangement joins TRBV11-2 to TRBJ1-4; 9 nucleotides agree with TRBD1. CDR1 is SGHAT, CDR2 FQNNGV, per germline. V trimming: 5 bases; J trimming: 7 bases; junction bases outside the gene matches: 8. The CDR3 length is 15 residues.

The V and J genes are TRBV29-1 and TRBJ2-7; TRBD1 aligns across 9 bases. V lost 3 bases to trimming and J lost 3 bases; unmatched junction nucleotides: 3. The germline gives CDR1 SQVTM, CDR2 ANQGSEA. The CDR3 totals 13 residues. CDR3 DNA sequence: TGCAGCGTTGACGGGACAGGGAACTACGAGCAGTACTTC. Amino acid sequence: CSVDGTGNYEQYF.

This clonotype was counted between two and nine times. The chain recombines TRBV6-2 or TRBV6-3 with TRBJ2-2, with D perhaps matching TRBD1 or TRBD2 (5 bases each). The germline V and J ends were trimmed by 2 bases and 1 base, with 11 bases remaining between them. This CDR3 region has 16 residues. CDR1 MNHEY and CDR2 SVGEGT come from the germline V gene. For the CDR3, the DNA is TGTGCCAGCAGTTACGCCGGGACCCAGAACACCGGGGAGCTGTTTTTT. Its translation: CASSYAGTQNTGELFF.

The sample holds a few counts of this clonotype. This sequence joins TRBV2 and TRBJ1-2; D is ambiguous. The germline V gene encodes CDR1 SNHLY and CDR2 FYNNEI. V dropped 5 bases and J dropped 9 bases, with 16 bases sitting between them. The CDR3 runs 13 residues. The CDR3 coding sequence is TGTGCCAGCAGTCAAACTCAGCAGCAAAGCTACACCTTC. It translates to CASSQTQQQSYTF.

This clonotype came up many times. This chain uses TRBV11-2 with TRBJ1-2, with D unresolved. CDR3 length equals 15 residues. Looked up from germline, CDR1 is SGHAT and CDR2 is FQNNGV. With 5 bases removed from V and 5 bases from J, the gap between germline ends came to 18 bases. For the CDR3, the DNA is TGTGCCAGCAGCCAGCCCCCTTTAGTACAGTATGGCTACACCTTC. Residues: CASSQPPLVQYGYTF. Full variable domain (rest looked up from reference TRBV11-2 and TRBJ1-2): EAGVAQSPRYKIIEKRQSVAFWCNPISGHATLYWYQQILGQGPKLLIQFQNNGVVDDSQLPKDRFSAERLKGVDSTLKIQPAKLEDSAVYLCASSQPPLVQYGYTFGSGTRLTVV.

The chain carries TRBV19 and TRBJ2-5, with 7 bases fitting TRBD1. Germline V gives CDR1 LNHDA, CDR2 SQIVND (reference sequence). V shed 4 bases and J 5 bases; nucleotides not matched to a gene: 10. The CDR3 covers 15 residues. The CDR3: CASSRRTGQMETQYF. The CDR3 DNA is TGTGCCAGTAGTAGACGGACAGGCCAAATGGAGACCCAGTACTTC. Supplemented by reference TRBV19 and TRBJ2-5, the full variable domain reads DGGITQSPKYLFRKEGQNVTLSCEQNLNHDAMYWYRQDPGQGLRLIYYSQIVNDFQKGDIAEGYSVSREKKESFPLTVTSAQKNPTAFYLCASSRRTGQMETQYFGPGTRLLVL.